The clone carrying this T cell receptor beta chain was counted a few times. Losses at the gene ends were 1 base for V and 6 bases for J; bases not matched to a gene: 6. The CDR3 covers 16 residues. CDR1 MGHRA and CDR2 YSYEKL come from the germline V gene. Sequenced by immunoSEQ multiplex PCR; TCRdb stores in-frame clones only, minus some. Counted here are around 94,000 clones, 70% to 90% occurring once; the ten biggest clones make up roughly 1.3%. The data are from a study of control samples from healthy donors and cancer patients. The sample consisted of blood. This sequence was found in a woman aged 50 to 60 in good health. This chain links TRBV4-1 with TRBJ2-7, with 13 nucleotides matching TRBD2. The chain's CDR3 is CASSQAPGLAGSEQYF. CDR3 DNA: TGCGCCAGCAGCCAAGCTCCGGGACTAGCGGGATCCGAGCAGTACTTC.